This TCR beta chain derives from a study of control samples from healthy donors and cancer patients (dated by TCRdb to the early 2020s). Library preparation used the immunoSEQ multiplex PCR assay. This immuneACCESS table, as held by TCRdb, lists in-frame sequences with V and J called but not all clones. Of the missing ones, under half trace to an unresolved V gene in checked studies; the others have no known cause. The sample table records about 120,000 clones; more than 75% of these occur just once. Clones ranked in the top ten supply over 7.5% of the sample. Worth noting for this clone: This receptor's antigen is unknown. Base qualities are not recorded, but no much larger clone differs from it by a single base.

The cysteine opens and the phenylalanine closes a CDR3 of 13 amino acids. This entry keeps only the CDR3 DNA: 39 bases, framed from base 1. Taken from the germline V gene, the CDR1 and CDR2 loops are SGDLS and YYNGEE. Trimming removed 0 bases from V and 6 bases from J, leaving 6 bases between the germline ends. The receptor was isolated from a man aged 40-49 years in good health. The sample taken for sequencing was blood. In this chain, TRBV9 is recombined with TRBJ2-2; the D gene is possibly TRBD1 or TRBD2, with 5 bases matching each. The sequenced DNA is TGTGCCAGCAGCGTAGTGGGACCCGGGGAGCTGTTTTTT. It translates to CASSVVGPGELFF.